A single sample gave rise to the 22 T cell receptor beta chains below, sequenced in a study of neurological immune-mediated disorders. TCRdb reprocessed the 5' RACE reads with MiXCR, giving one entry per CDR3 protein. In the table there are over 25,000 distinct CDR3 sequences, roughly 21% of which are singletons. Sequencing input: PBMCs. The receptor set was obtained from a woman aged 55-75 years in good health.

This clonotype was found many times. The chain employs TRBV10-3 and TRBJ1-5; D is unresolved. Per the germline V gene, CDR1 is ENHRY and CDR2 is SYGVKD. V dropped 3 bases and J dropped 6 bases, with 12 bases sitting between them. The CDR3 contains 14 residues. This CDR3 is CAISDMGRGQPQHF. CDR3 nucleotides: TGTGCCATCAGTGATATGGGTCGGGGTCAGCCCCAGCATTTT.

This clonotype was found many times. The chain is built from TRBV12-3 or TRBV12-4 and TRBJ2-5; 11 bases map to TRBD2. V shed 5 bases, J shed 2 bases, and the junction held 4 bases outside the gene matches. The CDR3 is 15 amino acids. The CDR3 sequence: CASSRTSGRQETQYF. Written as DNA, the CDR3 is TGTGCCAGCAGTCGGACTAGCGGGCGTCAAGAGACCCAGTACTTC.

This clonotype was seen repeatedly, ten times or more. The chain carries TRBV20-1 and TRBJ2-2, with 8 positions matching TRBD1. The CDR3 covers 15 residues. CDR1 DFQATT and CDR2 SNEGSKA come from the germline V gene (reference sequence). With V trimmed by 5 bases and J by 3 bases, 8 bases remained unmatched. The CDR3 region has the DNA TGCAGTGCTTTCGGACAGGGCGGGGACACCGGGGAGCTGTTTTTT. Residues: CSAFGQGGDTGELFF.

This clonotype has only a few counts. The V gene is TRBV27, the J gene TRBJ2-1, with TRBD2 matching 10 bases. Germline CDR1 and CDR2: MNHEY and SMNVEV (reference sequence). With V trimmed by 8 bases and J by 7 bases, 8 bases remained unmatched. CDR3 size: 14 residues. CDR3 region: CASVAGGTGNEQFF. CDR3 nucleotides: TGTGCCAGCGTAGCGGGAGGAACCGGGAATGAGCAGTTCTTC.

This clonotype occurred a few times. The V call is TRBV5-5, the J call TRBJ2-3; 8 bases line up with TRBD2. CDR1 and CDR2 from the germline V gene are SGHKS and YYEKEE (reference sequence). V lost 1 base to trimming and J lost 2 bases; unmatched junction nucleotides: 9. This CDR3 is 17 amino acids long. The CDR3 sequence is CASSLNLLAEITDTQYF. In DNA, the CDR3 is TGTGCCAGCAGCTTGAATCTACTAGCGGAAATCACAGATACGCAGTATTTT.

Points on this clonotype: Germline and junction disagree at one end, which may indicate a read error. The chain has TRBV7-2 and TRBJ2-5; the match to TRBD2 covers 8 bases. This CDR3 has 14 residues. The germline V gene has CDR1 SGHTA and CDR2 FQGNSA. The CDR3: CARSFYGGGETQYF. CDR3 bases: TGTGCCAGAAGCTTTTACGGGGGGGGTGAGACCCAGTACTTC.

Ten or more counts support this clonotype. The gene calls are TRBV20-1 and TRBJ1-6; D is unresolved. The CDR3 sequence is 13 residues long. The V end lost 1 base, the J end lost 8 bases, and 9 bases lay between the germline ends. From germline, CDR1 is DFQATT and CDR2 SNEGSKA (reference sequence). The CDR3 DNA is TGCAGTGCTAGAGGCTTTCAGGATTCACCCCTCCACTTT. Translation gives CSARGFQDSPLHF.

The chain employs TRBV4-2 and TRBJ2-2; D is ambiguous. Germline V CDR1 and CDR2: LGHNA, YNFKEQ. V gave up 0 bases and J gave up 7 bases, with 9 bases separating them. The CDR3 has 14 residues. CDR3 DNA: TGTGCCAGCAGCCAAGATCTAAGCTACGGGGAGCTGTTTTTT. Translated: CASSQDLSYGELFF.

The V call is TRBV20-1, the J call TRBJ1-4, with D uncertain. V lost 6 bases and J lost 8, with 28 bases in between. Germline lookup yields CDR1 DFQATT and CDR2 SNEGSKA (reference sequence). This CDR3 is built from 17 residues. CDR3 sequence reads: CSALPLHDSRPREKLFF. In DNA form, the CDR3 reads TGCAGTGCATTACCTCTACACGACTCACGCCCTCGGGAAAAACTGTTTTTT.

This clonotype was recorded many times. This chain connects TRBV6-5 to TRBJ1-4, with D hard to call. The CDR3 runs to 15 residues. Germline CDR1 MNHEY, CDR2 SVGAGI. Trimming shortened V by 4 bases and J by 0 bases, and 9 bases separated the two germline ends. CDR3 residues: CASSSFPATNEKLFF. As DNA, the CDR3 is TGTGCCAGCAGTTCCTTCCCCGCAACTAATGAAAAACTGTTTTTT.

The CDR3 spells CASSPVQNNEQFF. The CDR3 DNA reads as TGTGCCAGCAGTCCCGTTCAGAACAATGAGCAGTTCTTC. This chain connects TRBV28 to TRBJ2-1; D gene uncertain. Trimming took 5 bases from V and 5 from J, leaving 10 bases between them. This CDR3 has 13 residues. Per germline, CDR1 MDHEN and CDR2 SYDVKM.

This clonotype was observed many times. V and J are TRBV20-1 and TRBJ2-5; D remains ambiguous. The CDR3 sequence is 12 residues long. Trimming removed 2 bases from V and 1 base from J, with 5 bases in between. Germline values: CDR1 DFQATT, CDR2 SNEGSKA (reference sequence). CDR3 in amino acids: CSARQSQETQYF. DNA for the CDR3: TGCAGTGCTAGACAGAGCCAAGAGACCCAGTACTTC.

This clonotype was recorded at least ten times. The chain employs TRBV29-1 and TRBJ2-7; D is undetermined. CDR3 size: 11 residues. The V gene lost 6 bases and the J gene lost 4 bases, with 10 bases spanning the gap. The germline gives CDR1 SQVTM, CDR2 ANQGSEA. As DNA, the CDR3 is TGCAGCGTACTACACGGATACGAGCAGTACTTC. This sequence encodes CSVLHGYEQYF.

This clonotype was detected ten times or more. The chain links TRBV29-1 to TRBJ1-1; 8 nucleotides agree with TRBD1. Germline values: CDR1 SQVTM, CDR2 ANQGSEA. This CDR3 contains 13 residues. V was pared by 6 bases and J by 5 bases, with 8 bases of the junction left unmatched. CDR3 DNA: TGCAGCGTGACCACAGGGGGACGTACTGAAGCTTTCTTT. Protein product: CSVTTGGRTEAFF.

This clonotype was seen many times. This chain connects TRBV29-1 to TRBJ2-2; 7 bases align to TRBD1. Germline V CDR1 and CDR2: SQVTM, ANQGSEA. The CDR3 is 13 residues long. The junction had 1 base not matched to a gene; V was cut back by 6 bases and J by 0 bases. The CDR3 spells CSVDRANTGELFF. CDR3 DNA sequence: TGCAGCGTCGACAGGGCGAACACCGGGGAGCTGTTTTTT.

At least ten counts were recorded for this clonotype. The V call is TRBV12-3 or TRBV12-4, the J call TRBJ1-5, with D tentatively TRBD1 (5 bases). The CDR3 runs 13 residues. Trimming shortened V by 4 bases and J by 11 bases, and 15 bases separated the two germline ends. The CDR3 sequence is CASSSTGLQSQHF. Here the CDR3 DNA reads TGTGCCAGCAGTTCAACGGGACTCCAGTCCCAGCATTTT.

Many counts were recorded for this clonotype. V gene TRBV3-1 combines with J gene TRBJ2-1, with TRBD2 matching 10 bases. There are 15 residues in the CDR3. Germline-derived CDR1 and CDR2 are LGHDT and YNNKEL (reference sequence). With V trimmed by 7 bases and J by 7 bases, 10 bases remained unmatched. This CDR3 reads CASNRGLASRNEQFF. For the CDR3, the DNA is TGTGCCAGCAACCGGGGACTAGCGTCACGGAATGAGCAGTTCTTC.

This clonotype was counted many times. The J gene is TRBJ2-1, the V gene TRBV20-1; TRBD2 matches 12 bases. V shed 4 bases and J 0 bases; nucleotides not matched to a gene: 13. From germline, CDR1 is DFQATT and CDR2 SNEGSKA (reference sequence). The CDR3 length is 19 residues. The CDR3 nucleotides read TGCAGTGCTAAAATTCTCCTAGCGGGAGGGCCCTCCTCCTACAATGAGCAGTTCTTC. As protein: CSAKILLAGGPSSYNEQFF.

The chain is built from TRBV5-1 and TRBJ2-3; 7 nucleotides line up with TRBD1. This CDR3 spans 15 amino acids. The J segment lost 2 bases and the V segment lost 3 bases, leaving 6 bases of the junction unmatched. The germline gives CDR1 SGHRS, CDR2 YFSETQ. CDR3 sequence reads: CASSSLTGPTDTQYF. The CDR3 nucleotides read TGCGCCAGCAGCTCACTGACAGGGCCCACAGATACGCAGTATTTT.

This clonotype was observed a few times. The V gene is TRBV5-1, the J gene TRBJ2-5, with D tentatively TRBD1 or TRBD2 (5 bases each). Trimming pared 4 bases from V and 2 bases from J, leaving 12 bases between. CDR1 is SGHRS, CDR2 YFSETQ, per germline. The CDR3 contains 14 residues. Here the CDR3 DNA reads TGCGCCAGCAGCCCCTGGGACCTACAAGAGACCCAGTACTTC. Encoded protein: CASSPWDLQETQYF. The full variable domain, completed using reference TRBV5-1 and TRBJ2-5, is KAGVTQTPRYLIKTRGQQVTLSCSPISGHRSVSWYQQTPGQGLQFLFEYFSETQRNKGNFPGRFSGRQFSNSRSEMNVSTLELGDSALYLCASSPWDLQETQYFGPGTRLLVL.

About this clonotype itself: A much larger clone sits a single nucleotide away, making a read error possible. The chain is built from TRBV18 and TRBJ2-7, with D hard to call. The CDR3 runs 15 residues. CDR1 KGHSH and CDR2 LQKENI come from the germline V gene. The V and J ends lost 0 bases and 3 bases respectively, with 12 bases between them. As DNA, the CDR3 is TGTGCCAGCTCACCACCTGGGATAGGCCTCTACGAGCAGTACTTC. This translates into CASSPPGIGLYEQYF.

This clonotype was recorded at least ten times. This chain links TRBV3-1 with TRBJ2-1, with TRBD2 matching over 10 bases. V lost 5 bases to trimming and J lost 0 bases; unmatched junction nucleotides: 1. The V gene's germline CDR1 is LGHDT and CDR2 YNNKEL (reference sequence). The CDR3 is 15 amino acids. The CDR3 sequence is CASSSSGGSYNEQFF. CDR3 DNA sequence: TGTGCCAGCAGCTCTAGCGGGGGCTCCTACAATGAGCAGTTCTTC.